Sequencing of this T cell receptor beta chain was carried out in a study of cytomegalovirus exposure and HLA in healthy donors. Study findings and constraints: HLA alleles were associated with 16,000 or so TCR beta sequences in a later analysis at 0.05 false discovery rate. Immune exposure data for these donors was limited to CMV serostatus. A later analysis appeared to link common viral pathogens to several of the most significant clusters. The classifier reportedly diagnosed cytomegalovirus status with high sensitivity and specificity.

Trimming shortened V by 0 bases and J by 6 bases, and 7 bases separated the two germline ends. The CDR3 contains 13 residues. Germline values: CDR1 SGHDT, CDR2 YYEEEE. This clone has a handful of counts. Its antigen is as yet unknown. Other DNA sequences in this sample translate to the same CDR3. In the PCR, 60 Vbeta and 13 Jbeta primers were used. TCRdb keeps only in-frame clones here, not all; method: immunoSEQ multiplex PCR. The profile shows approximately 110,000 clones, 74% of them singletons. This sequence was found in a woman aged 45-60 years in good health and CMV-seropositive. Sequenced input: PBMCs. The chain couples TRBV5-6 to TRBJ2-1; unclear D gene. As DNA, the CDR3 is TGTGCCAGCAGCTTGGATTCGGGCAATGAGCAGTTCTTC. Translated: CASSLDSGNEQFF.